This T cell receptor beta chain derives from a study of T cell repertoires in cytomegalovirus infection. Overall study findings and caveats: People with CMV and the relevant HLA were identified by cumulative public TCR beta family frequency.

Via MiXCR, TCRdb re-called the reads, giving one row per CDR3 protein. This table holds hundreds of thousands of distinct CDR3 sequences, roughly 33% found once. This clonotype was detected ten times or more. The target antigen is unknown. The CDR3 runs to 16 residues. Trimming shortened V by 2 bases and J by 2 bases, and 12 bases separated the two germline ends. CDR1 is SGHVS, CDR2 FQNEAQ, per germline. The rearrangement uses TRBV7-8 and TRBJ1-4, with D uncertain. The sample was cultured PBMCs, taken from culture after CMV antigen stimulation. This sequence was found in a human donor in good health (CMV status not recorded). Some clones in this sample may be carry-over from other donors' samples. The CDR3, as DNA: TGTGCCAGCAGCTTAAGAGTACCGAGCACTAATGAAAAACTGTTTTTT. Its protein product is CASSLRVPSTNEKLFF.